The clone carrying this TCR beta chain was seen only a few times. Its target is not known. Alongside a J-beta primer mix, a sample-barcoded 5' primer served in a second PCR lasting roughly 7 to 12 cycles. TCRdb redid the calling of the 5' RACE reads with MiXCR, one entry per CDR3 protein. This sample carries approximately 1.5 million distinct CDR3 sequences, approximately 43% of them seen once, and the ten largest clones take about 3.8%. The data were taken from a study of blood T cells in healthy people across ages. Study-wide findings and caveats: Not knowing donor CMV status may have confounded expanded clonotype changes.

V was pared by 0 bases and J by 6 bases, with 5 bases of the junction left unmatched. The germline gives CDR1 GTSNPN, CDR2 SVGIG (reference sequence). The CDR3 extends over 13 amino acids. The receptor was derived from a young woman in good health. Sequenced material: blood. This chain links TRBV30 with TRBJ2-7; 7 nucleotides match TRBD2. The CDR3, as DNA: TGTGCCTGGAGTGTACTCGGGGGGTCCGAGCAGTACTTC. Translation gives CAWSVLGGSEQYF. Using reference TRBV30 and TRBJ2-7 for the parts outside the CDR3, the full variable domain is SQTIHQWPATLVQPVGSPLSLECTVEGTSNPNLYWYRQAAGRGLQLLFYSVGIGQISSEVPQNLSASRPQDRQFILSSKKLLLSDSGFYLCAWSVLGGSEQYFGPGTRLTVT.